This T cell receptor (beta chain) was recovered during a study of PD-L1 blockade in urothelial cancer. Assay: immunoSEQ multiplex PCR; the TCRdb copy retains only in-frame clones and omits some. The sample yields some 71,000 clones, 70% to 90% seen once. The CDR3 totals 12 residues. Trimming took 3 bases from V and 11 from J, leaving 16 bases between them. Per the germline V gene, CDR1 is GTSNPN and CDR2 is SVGIG (reference sequence). The sequence came from a man aged 55 to 70 with urothelial cancer. The rearrangement joins TRBV30 to TRBJ1-1; tentative D call: TRBD1 (6 bases). The material was PBMCs, obtained around atezolizumab (anti-PD-L1) treatment. The CDR3 loop is CAWSGGARRAFF. In DNA form, the CDR3 reads TGTGCCTGGAGCGGGGGGGCCCGCAGGGCTTTCTTT.